This T cell receptor (gamma chain) was sequenced during a study of intestinal T cells in coeliac disease (dated by TCRdb to the early 2020s). For the wider study: In the TRG cohort, coeliac patients were much younger than controls, with a mean age of 16.0 years compared with 45 to 70 years. The TCR-delta (TRD) cohort included duodenal biopsies from about 11 coeliac disease patients and about 11 non-coeliac controls. A second, larger TCR-gamma (TRG) cohort included duodenal biopsies from 30 to 35 coeliac disease patients and about 20 non-coeliac controls. Points the paper makes about the study in general: Repeated CDR3 amino acid sequences could not be distinguished from PCR duplicates in the analysis. FFPE-derived DNA was found to be relatively degraded, and loss of a proportion of TCR sequences in each sample was likely caused by this degradation. All 20 or so biopsies in training were correctly classified by TRD kmer-based clustering, and a leave-one-out accuracy of roughly 91% was reported. The coeliac group and the control group were significantly different in age, but an analysis split by age did not give significant classification. Clustering based on TRG put most of the roughly 54 biopsies (about 94%) in the right class, and the reported leave-one-out accuracy was about 87%.

This clone has more than one count but fewer than ten. This clone's antigen is unknown. Per-base qualities were not stored, and no clone one base away is much larger. For each case, genomic DNA was extracted from ten 5-um FFPE scrolls with the QIAamp DNA FFPE tissue kit. Fully anonymised formalin-fixed paraffin-embedded duodenal biopsies surplus to diagnostic needs were used to test TCR repertoire-based classification of coeliac disease. Trimming leaves V shorter by 8 bases and J shorter by 9 bases, with the junction holding 13 bases beyond the gene matches. Its CDR3 holds 14 amino acids, cysteine through phenylalanine. Just the 42-base CDR3 DNA is kept, in frame starting at base 1. The library was made by multiplex PCR. Sequencing instrument: Ion Torrent PGM. TRG repertoires were amplified from roughly 0.2 ug of biopsy DNA using the LymphoTrack kit, whose primers carry Illumina adapters. TRG amplicons were purified with AMPure XP beads, quantified on a 2100 Bioanalyzer, and pooled equimolarly. TRG libraries were sequenced on an Ion PGM instrument. The study's own analysis went as follows. Reads in which more than 10% of nucleotides fell below the per-patient third-quartile quality score were removed with FastX. IMGT/HighV-QUEST was used to align the reads, assigning V, D and J genes, identifying CDR3 regions and assessing functionality. Sequences were converted to amino acids, and every sequence predicted to be non-functional was removed. The CDR3s were broken into kmers both with and without positional annotation, PCA was run on the kmer frequencies, and the samples were clustered using every one of the 1023 combinations of PCs 1-10. Classification was validated by leave-one-out cross-validation, in which parameters were re-optimised on the remaining samples each time. Shannon diversity was computed with the vegan R package from repeated random subsamples equal to the lowest read count. TCRdb processed the public reads again with the CATT caller, after which rows with matching DNA were combined. These V and J calls originate from TCRdb's pipeline instead of the authors' own analysis. This sample is represented by about 1,500 gamma-chain clones; approximately 50% of them were singletons. The ten largest clones add up to about 5% of the sample.

The chain links TRGV10 with TRGJP1. TRGV10 is identified as an open reading frame with a role that is uncertain. The receptor was isolated from a human donor with celiac disease. Sequencing input: a duodenal biopsy. The DNA reads TGTGCTGCGTGGGATTACGGGAGACGTTGGTTCAAGATATTT. The resulting protein is CAAWDYGRRWFKIF.